Presented here are 28 T cell receptor beta chains from one specimen sequenced in a study of graft-versus-host responses after intestinal transplantation. For these TCRs, the target antigens are not known. TCRdb's copy holds only in-frame clones and misses some; the assay was immunoSEQ multiplex PCR. In the table there are roughly 120,000 clones, around nine tenths of which are singletons. Here the sequenced sample was unstimulated CD4+ T cells sorted from spleen or lymph node cells, taken before transplant. The receptors derive from a human donor who was the organ donor for an intestinal transplant.

The gene calls are TRBV19 and TRBJ1-5; no definite D call. Germline V gene data show CDR1 as LNHDA and CDR2 as SQIVND (reference sequence). Trimming removed 9 bases at V and 8 bases at J, with 17 bases between. CDR3 length: 13 residues. CDR3 nucleotide sequence: TGTGCCAGCCAACGACGGCCCGGGGAGCCCCAGCATTTT. It encodes CASQRRPGEPQHF. Using reference TRBV19 and TRBJ1-5 for the parts outside the CDR3, the full variable domain is DGGITQSPKYLFRKEGQNVTLSCEQNLNHDAMYWYRQDPGQGLRLIYYSQIVNDFQKGDIAEGYSVSREKKESFPLTVTSAQKNPTAFYLCASQRRPGEPQHFGDGTRLSIL.

The rearrangement joins TRBV27 to TRBJ2-2; 7 bases match TRBD2. In germline, CDR1 is MNHEY, CDR2 SMNVEV (reference sequence). V was pared by 3 bases and J by 6 bases, with 7 bases of the junction left unmatched. CDR3 length: 15 amino acids. The CDR3 reads CASSFGLRGAGELFF. CDR3 DNA: TGTGCCAGCAGTTTTGGCCTACGGGGGGCCGGGGAGCTGTTTTTT.

The chain employs TRBV5-1 and TRBJ2-1; D may be TRBD2 (5 bases). The CDR3 covers 15 residues. V lost 3 bases and J 7 bases, leaving 17 bases between the germline ends. Per germline, CDR1 SGHRS and CDR2 YFSETQ. CDR3 sequence reads: CASSSPPVRENEQFF. CDR3 DNA sequence: TGCGCCAGCAGCTCGCCCCCTGTGAGGGAGAATGAGCAGTTCTTC.

For the CDR3, the DNA is TGTGCCAGTAGCCTCACCAGCTCCTACAATGAGCAGTTCTTC. This sequence encodes CASSLTSSYNEQFF. The V gene is TRBV19, the J gene TRBJ2-1; D ambiguous. From germline, CDR1 is LNHDA and CDR2 SQIVND (reference sequence). CDR3 length: 14 amino acids. Trimming removed 6 bases from V and 0 bases from J, with 9 bases in between.

The sample holds one count of this clone. This rearrangement joins TRBV5-6 to TRBJ1-1; the D gene is possibly TRBD1 (5 bases). Per the germline V gene, CDR1 is SGHDT and CDR2 is YYEEEE. Trimming pared 0 bases from V and 2 bases from J, leaving 11 bases between. The CDR3 spans 15 residues. CDR3 sequence reads: CASSLVPGPNTEAFF. Written as DNA, the CDR3 is TGTGCCAGCAGCTTGGTGCCGGGACCTAACACTGAAGCTTTCTTT.

The rearrangement uses TRBV19 and TRBJ1-2; D ambiguous. This CDR3 is built from 15 residues. The germline V gene encodes CDR1 LNHDA and CDR2 SQIVND (reference sequence). The V end was cut by 1 base, the J end by 7 bases, with 16 bases between. DNA of the CDR3: TGTGCCAGTAGTATAGGGGCAGAGGGAGCGGTTGGCTACACCTTC. Translated, it gives CASSIGAEGAVGYTF.

This clone was found once. Since the CDR3 does not end with the conserved phenylalanine or tryptophan, this likely comes from a read error. It is unclear where the CDR3 begins or ends on the DNA, so no DNA is shown, and the CDR3 is as TCRdb lists it. The chain combines TRBV21-1 with TRBJ2-7; the table's D call TRBD2 went unverified against the DNA. TRBV21-1 is given as a pseudogene. Counting both end residues, the CDR3 totals 13 amino acids. This CDR3 reads CASSEKLADLGIS.

The rearrangement joins TRBV5-1 to TRBJ2-4; 7 bases fit TRBD1. Losses at the gene ends were 1 base for V and 5 bases for J; bases not matched to a gene: 0. The CDR3 consists of 13 residues. Looked up from germline, CDR1 is SGHRS and CDR2 is YFSETQ. CDR3 sequence reads: CASSLTGENIQYF. As DNA, the CDR3 is TGCGCCAGCAGCTTGACAGGGGAAAACATTCAGTACTTC.

CDR3 sequence: CASTRTGGGPGELFF. CDR3 in DNA: TGTGCCAGCACGCGGACAGGGGGGGGTCCCGGGGAGCTGTTTTTT. J is TRBJ2-2 and V is TRBV5-4, with 10 bases identical to TRBD1. This CDR3 comprises 15 residues. Trimming removed 6 bases from V and 6 bases from J; junction bases left unmatched: 8. Germline V gene data show CDR1 as SGHNT and CDR2 as YYREEE (reference sequence). The full variable domain, its missing parts supplied by reference TRBV5-4 and TRBJ2-2, is ETGVTQSPTHLIKTRGQQVTLRCSSQSGHNTVSWYQQALGQGPQFIFQYYREEENGRGNFPPRFSGLQFPNYSSELNVNALELDDSALYLCASTRTGGGPGELFFGEGSRLTVL.

V is TRBV7-7 and J is TRBJ2-5; the match to TRBD1 covers 7 bases. Unmatched junction bases numbered 4, after V lost 5 bases and J lost 1 base. CDR1 SSHAT and CDR2 FNYEAQ come from the germline V gene (reference sequence). The CDR3 is 14 residues long. The CDR3 nucleotides are TGTGCCAGCAGCCCGACAGGGATCCAAGAGACCCAGTACTTC. It translates to CASSPTGIQETQYF.

The chain carries TRBV6-6 and TRBJ1-5, with TRBD1 identical over 8 bases. The germline CDR1 and CDR2 sequences are MNHNY and SVGAGI (reference sequence). With V trimmed by 5 bases and J by 4 bases, 1 base remained unmatched. The CDR3 length is 13 residues. CDR3 sequence: CASSRQGNQPQHF. The DNA for the CDR3 is TGTGCCAGCAGTAGACAGGGGAATCAGCCCCAGCATTTT.

Only one count was recorded for this clone. V gene TRBV5-1 combines with J gene TRBJ2-2; D uncertain. V gave up 0 bases and J gave up 2 bases, with 11 bases separating them. The CDR3 length is 16 residues. Germline CDR1 SGHRS, CDR2 YFSETQ. The DNA for the CDR3 is TGCGCCAGCAGCTTGGTCCTGGGAACAAACACCGGGGAGCTGTTTTTT. It encodes CASSLVLGTNTGELFF.

The chain carries TRBV2 and TRBJ2-7; D possibly corresponds to TRBD2 (5 bases). The CDR3 has 12 amino acids. In germline, CDR1 is SNHLY, CDR2 FYNNEI. With 6 bases removed from V and 3 bases from J, the gap between germline ends came to 9 bases. The CDR3: CASREGNYEQYF. The CDR3 bases are TGTGCCAGCAGAGAGGGTAACTACGAGCAGTACTTC.

The chain uses TRBV25-1 and TRBJ1-2, with 9 nucleotides matching TRBD1. V trimming: 3 bases; J trimming: 3 bases; junction bases outside the gene matches: 5. From germline, CDR1 is MGHDK and CDR2 SYGVNS. The CDR3 is made up of 15 amino acids. The CDR3 loop reads CASSDTGQGDYGYTF. The CDR3 DNA sequence: TGTGCCAGCAGTGACACGGGACAGGGCGACTATGGCTACACCTTC.

The chain joins TRBV6-1 to TRBJ1-1, with a weak D call TRBD1 (5 bases). V was shortened by 5 bases and J by 5 bases, with 12 bases between the two germline ends. The CDR3 totals 13 residues. Germline values: CDR1 MNHNS, CDR2 SASEGT. In nucleotides, the CDR3 is TGTGCCAGCAGTCTTCGTGGGGGGACTGAAGCTTTCTTT. This codes for CASSLRGGTEAFF.

The sample holds a few counts of this clone. J is TRBJ1-1 and V is TRBV18; D ambiguous. This CDR3 has 12 amino acids. The V end lost 5 bases, the J end lost 1 base, and 5 bases lay between the germline ends. CDR1 is KGHSH and CDR2 is LQKENI in the germline V gene. CDR3 coding DNA: TGTGCCAGCTCATCACGGAACACTGAAGCTTTCTTT. It encodes CASSSRNTEAFF. Filled out from reference TRBV18 and TRBJ1-1, the complete variable domain reads NAGVMQNPRHLVRRRGQEARLRCSPMKGHSHVYWYRQLPEEGLKFMVYLQKENIIDESGMPKERFSAEFPKEGPSILRIQQVVRGDSAAYFCASSSRNTEAFFGQGTRLTVV.

The chain is built from TRBV19 and TRBJ1-5; D possibly corresponds to TRBD1 (6 bases). CDR3 size: 15 residues. The V end lost 6 bases, the J end lost 1 base, and 13 bases lay between the germline ends. Germline CDR1 is LNHDA and CDR2 is SQIVND (reference sequence). The CDR3 loop reads CASSPTGISNQPQHF. For the CDR3, the DNA is TGTGCCAGTAGCCCTACAGGGATAAGCAATCAGCCCCAGCATTTT.

This clone was counted once. This chain joins TRBV4-2 and TRBJ2-6, with unresolved D. The CDR3 consists of 15 residues. Germline V lookup: CDR1 LGHNA, CDR2 YNFKEQ. V was cut by 1 base and J by 0 bases, with 4 bases left in between. The CDR3 region has the DNA TGTGCCAGCAGCCAAGGACACTCTGGGGCCAACGTCCTGACTTTC. Translated, it gives CASSQGHSGANVLTF.

The rearrangement joins TRBV11-2 to TRBJ2-5; D is undetermined. Trimming cost V 1 base and J 1 base, with 1 base left between them. The germline CDR1 and CDR2 sequences are SGHAT and FQNNGV. This CDR3 is built from 12 residues. The CDR3 spells CASSLGQETQYF. The CDR3 bases are TGTGCCAGCAGCTTAGGCCAAGAGACCCAGTACTTC.

The chain recombines TRBV30 with TRBJ2-2; D is undetermined. CDR3 length equals 15 residues. Trimming left V 0 bases short and J 1 base short, with 9 bases between. Germline CDR1 GTSNPN, CDR2 SVGIG (reference sequence). CDR3 coding DNA: TGTGCCTGGAGTGTAGGGATAGGGAACACCGGGGAGCTGTTTTTT. Protein: CAWSVGIGNTGELFF.

The chain is built from TRBV19 and TRBJ1-5; D might be TRBD1 (6 bases). The ends were cut back, 5 bases at V and 3 bases at J, with 17 bases in the middle. This CDR3 is built from 16 residues. CDR1 and CDR2 from the germline V gene are LNHDA and SQIVND (reference sequence). CDR3 coding DNA: TGTGCCAGTAGTTCAAGGACAGAAGTTATCAATCAGCCCCAGCATTTT. This encodes CASSSRTEVINQPQHF.

This chain connects TRBV15 to TRBJ2-3; tentatively, D is TRBD2 (6 bases). Looked up from germline, CDR1 is LNHNV and CDR2 is YYDKDF (reference sequence). V was cut by 6 bases and J by 6 bases, with 13 bases left in between. The CDR3 contains 13 residues. The CDR3 sequence is CATRGLGRDTQYF. The CDR3 DNA reads TGTGCCACCAGGGGACTTGGACGGGATACGCAGTATTTT.

The chain links TRBV7-9 to TRBJ1-1, with D maybe TRBD1 (6 bases). This CDR3 is 15 amino acids long. Germline V gene lookup returns CDR1 SEHNR and CDR2 FQNEAQ (reference sequence). Trimming removed 6 bases at V and 1 base at J, with 15 bases between. CDR3 sequence reads: CASRPGGTPNTEAFF. The CDR3 bases are TGTGCCAGCAGGCCAGGAGGGACACCGAACACTGAAGCTTTCTTT.

This clone was seen only a few times. The V call is TRBV4-3, the J call TRBJ1-1; no clear D gene. Trimming shortened V by 0 bases and J by 0 bases, and 5 bases separated the two germline ends. The germline gives CDR1 LGHNA, CDR2 YSLEER. The CDR3 is 14 amino acids. The DNA for the CDR3 is TGCGCCAGCAGCCAAGAGGGCATGAACACTGAAGCTTTCTTT. Amino acids: CASSQEGMNTEAFF.

In this sample, this clone turned up once. The chain uses TRBV6-1 and TRBJ2-1; 11 bases map to TRBD2. The germline CDR1 and CDR2 sequences are MNHNS and SASEGT. The CDR3 covers 17 residues. The J segment lost 4 bases and the V segment lost 1 base, leaving 6 bases of the junction unmatched. The DNA for the CDR3 is TGTGCCAGCAGTGAAGGAATACTAGCGGGAGCGTACAATGAGCAGTTCTTC. Its translation: CASSEGILAGAYNEQFF.

This chain uses TRBV27 with TRBJ2-1; 7 nucleotides agree with TRBD2. Germline trimming cut 3 bases from V and 0 bases from J; bases unmatched to any gene: 5. The CDR3 runs 16 residues. Germline loops: CDR1 MNHEY, CDR2 SMNVEV (reference sequence). The CDR3 DNA is TGTGCCAGCAGTTTTTCACTAGCGCACTCCTACAATGAGCAGTTCTTC. Amino acid sequence: CASSFSLAHSYNEQFF.

This rearrangement joins TRBV10-2 to TRBJ1-4, with D perhaps matching TRBD1 (6 bases). The CDR3 totals 12 residues. Germline CDR1 reads WSHSY; CDR2 reads SAAADI. Trimming cost V 8 bases and J 11 bases, with 15 bases left between them. This CDR3 reads CASGSGDGKLFF. CDR3 nucleotide sequence: TGCGCCAGCGGGTCAGGGGATGGGAAACTGTTTTTT.

The CDR3 is CASSRQGIWETQYF. CDR3 nucleotide sequence: TGCGCCAGCAGCCGACAGGGGATCTGGGAGACCCAGTACTTC. This chain links TRBV5-1 with TRBJ2-5; the match to TRBD1 covers 8 bases. The CDR3 runs to 14 residues. Germline assignment: CDR1 SGHRS and CDR2 YFSETQ. Germline trimming cut 4 bases from V and 5 bases from J; bases unmatched to any gene: 7.